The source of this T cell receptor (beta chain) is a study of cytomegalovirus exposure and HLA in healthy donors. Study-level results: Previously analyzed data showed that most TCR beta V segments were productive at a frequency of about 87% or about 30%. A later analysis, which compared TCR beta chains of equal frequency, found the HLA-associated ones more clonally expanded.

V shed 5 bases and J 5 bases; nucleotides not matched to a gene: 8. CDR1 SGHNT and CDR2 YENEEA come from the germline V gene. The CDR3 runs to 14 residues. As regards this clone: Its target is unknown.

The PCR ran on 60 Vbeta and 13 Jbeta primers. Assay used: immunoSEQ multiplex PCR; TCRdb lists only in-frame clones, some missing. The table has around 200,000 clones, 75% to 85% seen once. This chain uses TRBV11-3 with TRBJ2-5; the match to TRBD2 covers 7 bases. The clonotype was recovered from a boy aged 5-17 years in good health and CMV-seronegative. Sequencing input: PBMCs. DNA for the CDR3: TGTGCCAGCAGCCTTGGGGGGGATACTGAGACCCAGTACTTC. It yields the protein CASSLGGDTETQYF.